A single sample is the source of the 15 T cell receptor beta chains below, sequenced in a study of beta chain features in type 1 diabetes. Study-level results: TCRB CDR3 length was moderately but significantly reduced in all four CD4+ subsets of Type 1 diabetes patients.

TCRB transcripts that were expressed got sequenced, as all of the isolated RNA had been reverse transcribed. Profiling relied on immunoSEQ multiplex PCR, and the TCRdb table lists in-frame clones only, not all of them. The sample includes around 280,000 clones, approximately 15% of them seen just once. The antigens of these receptors remain unknown. The sample was naive CD4+ T cells from blood. These receptors were taken from a man between 18 and 35 years old with type 1 diabetes.

The genes are TRBV4-1 and TRBJ2-5; 7 bases are shared with TRBD1. CDR1 and CDR2 (germline): MGHRA, YSYEKL. This CDR3 has 13 residues. V gave up 1 base and J gave up 7 bases; unmatched junction bases: 3. CDR3: CASSQGGQPTQYF. CDR3 DNA: TGCGCCAGCAGCCAAGGGGGACAGCCGACCCAGTACTTC.

This clone was observed a handful of times. This chain uses TRBV29-1 with TRBJ2-1, with D maybe TRBD2 (5 bases). The CDR3 has 13 residues. V lost 4 bases to trimming and J lost 4 bases, with 11 bases between them. Germline loops: CDR1 SQVTM, CDR2 ANQGSEA. DNA for the CDR3: TGCAGCGTTGCTCGGACTTCTTACAATGAGCAGTTCTTC. Amino acid sequence: CSVARTSYNEQFF.

The rearrangement joins TRBV6-5 to TRBJ2-5; maybe TRBD2 (5 bases). Germline V gene data show CDR1 as MNHEY and CDR2 as SVGAGI. Trimming stripped 5 bases from V and 0 bases from J, with 13 bases between. CDR3 length equals 15 residues. CDR3 DNA sequence: TGTGCCAGCAGTCCACTAGGCGGGTACCAAGAGACCCAGTACTTC. It is translated as CASSPLGGYQETQYF.

This clone has just a few counts. The V call is TRBV7-6, the J call TRBJ1-6; no clear D. Germline V gives CDR1 SGHVS, CDR2 FNYEAQ. V was trimmed by 11 bases and J by 10 bases, leaving 24 bases between them. CDR3 length equals 15 residues. The chain's CDR3 is CAGRASRQLRSPLHF. The CDR3 DNA reads TGTGCCGGGAGGGCCTCCAGGCAACTTCGATCACCCCTCCACTTT.

Only a few counts were recorded for this clone. The rearrangement joins TRBV7-9 to TRBJ2-4; 7 bases match TRBD1. Per the germline V gene, CDR1 is SEHNR and CDR2 is FQNEAQ (reference sequence). The trim removed 6 bases at V and 7 bases at J, leaving 3 bases unmatched. The CDR3 has 12 residues. The CDR3 reads CASSPQGNIQYF. CDR3 in DNA: TGTGCCAGCAGTCCACAGGGGAACATTCAGTACTTC.

This clone showed up just a few times. The genes are TRBV6-5 and TRBJ1-1; no firm D call. Germline values: CDR1 MNHEY, CDR2 SVGAGI. The CDR3 is made up of 14 amino acids. V lost 6 bases and J lost 4, with 15 bases in between. CDR3 nucleotides: TGTGCCAGCAGCGAACCGGGCGGGAGCACTGAAGCTTTCTTT. It is translated as CASSEPGGSTEAFF.

This clone was recorded a few times. The rearrangement uses TRBV10-3 and TRBJ2-1; TRBD2 matches 9 bases. CDR3 length: 14 residues. Germline CDR1 reads ENHRY; CDR2 reads SYGVKD. J gave up 7 bases and V 6 bases, and 7 bases lay outside the gene matches. CDR3 sequence: CAIRQGLAGNEQFF. The CDR3 DNA reads TGTGCCATCAGACAGGGACTAGCTGGAAATGAGCAGTTCTTC.

This clone was seen only a few times. This chain connects TRBV7-2 to TRBJ2-1, with TRBD2 identical over 7 bases. There are 16 residues in the CDR3. J lost 8 bases, V lost 4 bases, and 14 bases had no gene match. Germline V lookup: CDR1 SGHTA, CDR2 FQGNSA. CDR3 protein: CASSSPGGDYIDEQFF. For the CDR3, the DNA is TGTGCCAGCAGCTCCCCAGGCGGGGACTATATAGATGAGCAGTTCTTC.

This clone was counted between two and nine times. J is TRBJ1-2 and V is TRBV5-1, with 8 nucleotides matching TRBD1. Germline loops: CDR1 SGHRS, CDR2 YFSETQ. The ends lost 4 bases at V and 4 bases at J; junction bases unmatched: 12. This CDR3 comprises 16 residues. In DNA, the CDR3 is TGCGCCAGCAGCCTTCTCGGACAGGGTGTCCCCTATGGCTACACCTTC. The encoded protein is CASSLLGQGVPYGYTF.

This clone was seen a few times. J is TRBJ2-7 and V is TRBV7-9, with D perhaps matching TRBD2 (6 bases). Germline values: CDR1 SEHNR, CDR2 FQNEAQ (reference sequence). The CDR3 is 16 amino acids. V lost 1 base, J lost 0 bases, and 13 bases lay in between. CDR3 protein: CASSLGPAGTSYEQYF. CDR3 sequence (DNA): TGTGCCAGCAGCTTAGGACCGGCGGGGACCTCCTACGAGCAGTACTTC.

The rearrangement joins TRBV11-2 to TRBJ2-1; possibly TRBD2 for D (7 bases). Germline V CDR1 and CDR2: SGHAT, FQNNGV. Trimming removed 3 bases from V and 2 bases from J, with 11 bases in between. The CDR3 length is 15 residues. Written as DNA, the CDR3 is TGTGCCAGCAGCTTTGGAGGGGGGGCCTACAATGAGCAGTTCTTC. It yields the protein CASSFGGGAYNEQFF. Drawing the rest from reference TRBV11-2 and TRBJ2-1, the complete variable domain is EAGVAQSPRYKIIEKRQSVAFWCNPISGHATLYWYQQILGQGPKLLIQFQNNGVVDDSQLPKDRFSAERLKGVDSTLKIQPAKLEDSAVYLCASSFGGGAYNEQFFGPGTRLTVL.

This clone came up a few times. J is TRBJ1-1 and V is TRBV2; possible D gene TRBD1, 5 bases. V lost 4 bases, J lost 0 bases, and 9 bases lay in between. Germline CDR1 is SNHLY and CDR2 is FYNNEI. The CDR3 is made up of 14 amino acids. In DNA form, the CDR3 reads TGTGCCAGCAGTGCGACAGACGTGAACACTGAAGCTTTCTTT. Translated: CASSATDVNTEAFF. Looking up the rest from reference TRBV2 and TRBJ1-1 gives the full variable domain: EPEVTQTPSHQVTQMGQEVILRCVPISNHLYFYWYRQILGQKVEFLVSFYNNEISEKSEIFDDQFSVERPDGSNFTLKIRSTKLEDSAMYFCASSATDVNTEAFFGQGTRLTVV.

The chain has TRBV27 and TRBJ2-7, with 8 bases identical to TRBD1. Germline V gives CDR1 MNHEY, CDR2 SMNVEV (reference sequence). The CDR3 has 14 amino acids. The V and J ends lost 7 bases and 2 bases, in that order; junction bases with no gene match: 7. This CDR3 reads CASTTWDRPYEQYF. The CDR3 DNA sequence: TGTGCCAGCACCACTTGGGACAGGCCCTACGAGCAGTACTTC.

CDR3 protein: CASSLTSQGTYEQYF. In DNA form, the CDR3 reads TGTGCCAGCAGCTTGACGAGCCAGGGGACCTACGAGCAGTACTTC. The chain couples TRBV5-6 to TRBJ2-7, with D maybe TRBD1 (6 bases). The CDR3 is 15 residues long. V was clipped by 1 base and J by 2 bases, with 13 bases between them. The germline V gene encodes CDR1 SGHDT and CDR2 YYEEEE.

With regard to this clone: Other DNA sequences in this specimen translate into the identical CDR3. This chain uses TRBV28 with TRBJ1-5; D uncertain. Trimming shortened V by 6 bases and J by 2 bases, and 5 bases separated the two germline ends. Germline loops: CDR1 MDHEN, CDR2 SYDVKM. The CDR3 sequence is 12 residues long. Here the CDR3 DNA reads TGTGCCAGCAGGGCCGGCAATCAGCCCCAGCATTTT. This sequence encodes CASRAGNQPQHF.